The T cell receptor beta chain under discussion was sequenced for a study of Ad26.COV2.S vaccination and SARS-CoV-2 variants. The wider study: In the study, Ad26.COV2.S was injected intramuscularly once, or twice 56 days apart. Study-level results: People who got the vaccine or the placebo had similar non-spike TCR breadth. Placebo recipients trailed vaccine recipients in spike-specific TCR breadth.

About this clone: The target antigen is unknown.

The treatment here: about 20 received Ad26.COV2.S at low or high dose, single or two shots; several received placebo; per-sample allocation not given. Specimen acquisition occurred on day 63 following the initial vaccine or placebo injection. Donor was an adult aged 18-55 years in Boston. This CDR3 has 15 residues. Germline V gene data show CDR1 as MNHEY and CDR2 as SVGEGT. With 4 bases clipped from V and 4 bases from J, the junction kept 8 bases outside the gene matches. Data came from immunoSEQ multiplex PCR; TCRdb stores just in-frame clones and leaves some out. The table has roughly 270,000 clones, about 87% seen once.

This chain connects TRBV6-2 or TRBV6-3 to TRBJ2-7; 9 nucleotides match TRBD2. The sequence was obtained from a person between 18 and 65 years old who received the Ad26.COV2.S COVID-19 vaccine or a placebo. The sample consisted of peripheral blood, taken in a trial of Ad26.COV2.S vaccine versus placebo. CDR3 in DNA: TGTGCCAGCAGTTCCCCACGAGCGGGGGGATACGAGCAGTACTTC. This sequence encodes CASSSPRAGGYEQYF.